This TCR beta chain stems from a study of T cells in women clearing cervical HPV infection. Study details: Controls gave blood once infection was undetectable; cases at lesion identification.

Study-level results: TRBV6-7 abundance was lower in cases than controls (roughly 0.11% versus 0.16%). CIN3+ cases had significantly higher TCR repertoire richness than controls, but evenness did not differ.

In the case of this clone: Its antigen is still unknown. The DNA ends 3 residues before the CDR3 does, and the rest of the CDR3 is filled in from the germline J gene.

The assay was immunoSEQ multiplex PCR, and TCRdb's table has in-frame clones only and misses some. The sample has 25,000 to 35,000 clones; the top ten hold 6.5% to 7.5%. Prevalent HPV16 infections were excluded; only incident single HPV16 infections included. The germline V gene has CDR1 MRHNA and CDR2 SNTAGT. The CDR3 covers 14 residues. The trim removed 3 bases at V and 2 bases at J, leaving 2 bases unmatched. The source material was blood buffy coat. The TCR was taken from a woman aged 18 to 75 with a cervical HPV16 infection that either progressed to CIN3+ or cleared (not recorded which). The genes are TRBV6-4 and TRBJ2-3; 7 bases line up with TRBD2. The CDR3 region is CASSETSATDTQYF. The covered CDR3 bases are TGTGCCAGCAGTGAAACTAGCGCCACAGATACG.